These T cell receptor beta chains were read from a single sample in a study of T cell repertoires in cytomegalovirus infection. TCRdb recomputed calls from the reads with MiXCR, one row per CDR3 protein. This sample has about 500,000 distinct CDR3 sequences; around 30% occur once, and the top ten carry about 17%. No antigens are known for them. Sequenced here: cultured PBMCs, sampled from culture after CMV antigen stimulation. All receptors come from a human donor in good health (CMV status not recorded). Some clones in this sample may be carry-over from other donors' samples. Each CDR3 is given with its conserved first and last residue. The order of the fields is clone size, V gene, D gene, J gene, CDR3 protein, CDR3 DNA. D genes are given only for firm matches. The size entry is marked missing in some rows and otherwise reads once, few, many or a size class.

>once|TRBV15|NA|TRBJ2-7
CATSRDRGVSYEQYF
TGTGCCACCAGCAGAGATCGGGGAGTTTCCTACGAGCAGTACTTC
>NA|TRBV7-2|NA|TRBJ2-1
CASSLGPASYNEQFF
TGTGCCAGCAGCTTAGGACCCGCCTCCTACAATGAGCAGTTCTTC
>NA|TRBV7-2|TRBD2|TRBJ2-7
CASRQLGLAGSYEQYF
TGTGCCAGCCGACAACTGGGTCTAGCGGGATCCTACGAGCAGTACTTC
>once|TRBV4-1|NA|TRBJ1-2
CASSQATTSYTF
TGTGCCAGCAGCCAAGCTACAACTTCGTACACCTTC
>few|TRBV6-1|TRBD1|TRBJ1-6
CASSIQGAVNSPLHF
TGTGCCAGCAGTATACAGGGGGCCGTTAATTCACCCCTCCACTTT
>NA|TRBV7-2|TRBD1|TRBJ2-7
CASSLGILLDRGPEQYF
TGTGCCAGCAGCTTAGGAATCCTCCTGGACAGGGGACCCGAGCAGTACTTC
>NA|TRBV7-9|NA|TRBJ1-4
CASSLTQPLIGEKLFF
TGTGCCAGCAGCCTTACCCAGCCCCTTATTGGGGAAAAACTGTTTTTT
>NA|TRBV7-2|NA|TRBJ2-3
CASSLEEPDTQYF
TGTGCCAGCAGCTTAGAGGAGCCAGATACGCAGTATTTT
>few|TRBV9|NA|TRBJ2-1
CATEKGPRDNEQFF
TGTGCCACCGAAAAAGGGCCTAGGGACAATGAGCAGTTCTTC
>few|TRBV2|NA|TRBJ1-5
CASRRGEGNQPQHF
TGTGCCAGCAGGAGAGGGGAAGGAAATCAGCCCCAGCATTTT
>NA|TRBV7-2|NA|TRBJ2-1
CASSLAREQFF
TGTGCCAGCAGCTTAGCGCGGGAGCAGTTCTTC
>few|TRBV29-1|TRBD2|TRBJ2-1
CSVEDPSGARPRADEQFF
TGCAGCGTTGAAGATCCCAGCGGGGCCCGCCCACGAGCGGATGAGCAGTTCTTC
>NA|TRBV4-3|NA|TRBJ1-6
CASSERVHFPPLHF
TGCGCCAGCAGCGAGAGGGTGCACTTTCCACCCCTCCACTTT
>few|TRBV7-8|TRBD2|TRBJ2-1
CASSLLTSGKYNEQFF
TGTGCCAGCAGCTTACTGACTAGCGGGAAATACAATGAGCAGTTCTTC
>NA|TRBV10-3|NA|TRBJ2-6
CAISEGTTTGANVLTF
TGTGCCATCAGCGAGGGGACAACCACTGGGGCCAACGTCCTGACTTTC
>NA|TRBV7-2|NA|TRBJ1-5
CASTGYLNNQPQHF
TGTGCCAGCACCGGCTACCTTAACAATCAGCCCCAGCATTTT
>few|TRBV19|TRBD2|TRBJ2-5
CASSKGATSGRNILQETQYF
TGTGCCAGTAGTAAAGGCGCGACTAGCGGGAGGAATATACTTCAAGAGACCCAGTACTTC
>NA|TRBV3-1|TRBD1|TRBJ2-5
CASSPERQGLKETQYF
TGTGCCAGCAGCCCTGAACGACAGGGCCTAAAAGAGACCCAGTACTTC
>NA|TRBV20-1|TRBD1|TRBJ2-2
CSALAAMGQGADGELFF
TGCAGTGCCCTTGCGGCTATGGGACAGGGGGCGGACGGGGAGCTGTTTTTT
>NA|TRBV4-1|TRBD2|TRBJ2-3
CASSQRPAGGTDTQYF
TGCGCCAGCAGCCAACGCCCAGCGGGGGGCACAGATACGCAGTATTTT
>NA|TRBV10-2|TRBD2|TRBJ2-3
CASRGLAGEVRDTQYF
TGCGCCAGCAGGGGACTAGCGGGAGAGGTCCGGGATACGCAGTATTTT
>few|TRBV7-2|NA|TRBJ2-7
CASSLKKSYEQYF
TGTGCCAGCAGCTTAAAGAAATCCTACGAGCAGTACTTC
>NA|TRBV15|NA|TRBJ2-3
CATSRGGSGTGHTQYF
TGTGCCACCAGCAGAGGAGGGTCGGGAACGGGGCATACGCAGTATTTT
>few|TRBV6-2/TRBV6-3|TRBD2|TRBJ2-3
CASAGREGTDTQYF
TGTGCCAGCGCAGGACGGGAGGGCACAGATACGCAGTATTTT
>NA|TRBV19|TRBD2|TRBJ2-1
CASSARPGLAGAPEQFF
TGTGCCAGTAGTGCTAGACCGGGACTAGCGGGAGCTCCTGAGCAGTTCTTC
>many|TRBV7-2|NA|TRBJ1-2
CASSPPQVSGYTF
TGTGCCAGCAGCCCACCGCAAGTGTCTGGCTACACCTTC
>NA|TRBV5-4|TRBD2|TRBJ2-3
CASSAEHTSGSADTQYF
TGTGCCAGCAGCGCCGAACACACTAGCGGGAGTGCCGATACGCAGTATTTT
>few|TRBV28|NA|TRBJ2-2
CASSLYPGPNWNTGELFF
TGTGCCAGCAGTTTATATCCCGGACCGAACTGGAACACCGGGGAGCTGTTTTTT
>NA|TRBV19|NA|TRBJ1-5
CASNGQRSNQPQHF
TGTGCCAGTAATGGGCAGAGAAGCAATCAGCCCCAGCATTTT
>NA|TRBV28|TRBD1|TRBJ2-3
CASSPFPGTGGGWTDTQYF
TGTGCCAGCAGTCCCTTCCCCGGGACAGGGGGCGGGTGGACAGATACGCAGTATTTT
>NA|TRBV5-4|NA|TRBJ2-1
CASSIPRGTTDEQFF
TGTGCCAGCAGCATACCTCGTGGGACAACGGATGAGCAGTTCTTC
>few|TRBV7-2|NA|TRBJ1-1
CASSLWNTEAFF
TGTGCCAGCAGCTTATGGAACACTGAAGCTTTCTTT
>NA|TRBV15|NA|TRBJ1-5
CATSRGREFNQPQHF
TGTGCCACCAGCAGAGGCAGGGAGTTCAATCAGCCCCAGCATTTT
>NA|TRBV7-9|NA|TRBJ1-5
CASSLGDWPQHF
TGTGCCAGCAGCCTAGGGGATTGGCCCCAGCATTTT
>NA|TRBV19|TRBD2|TRBJ2-1
CASSIAGGSSYNEQFF
TGTGCCAGTAGTATAGCAGGCGGGAGCTCCTACAATGAGCAGTTCTTC
>few|TRBV4-1|NA|TRBJ2-7
CASSQDRQGAYEQYF
TGCGCCAGCAGCCAAGATCGGCAGGGTGCCTACGAGCAGTACTTC
>few|TRBV7-8|NA|TRBJ2-7
CASSYEFFEQYF
TGTGCCAGCAGCTATGAGTTTTTCGAGCAGTACTTC
>NA|TRBV6-8|NA|TRBJ2-3
CASSKGDTDTQYF
TGTGCCAGCAGTAAGGGCGACACAGATACGCAGTATTTT
>NA|TRBV3-1|TRBD2|TRBJ2-7
CASSQDERLAGVRYEQYF
TGTGCCAGCAGCCAAGATGAGCGACTAGCGGGAGTTCGCTACGAGCAGTACTTC
>few|TRBV7-2|NA|TRBJ1-3
CASSFTSGPFSGNTIYF
TGTGCCAGCAGCTTTACTTCTGGCCCTTTCTCTGGAAACACCATATATTTT
>NA|TRBV7-2|TRBD1|TRBJ1-1
CANSPRQGNTEAFF
TGTGCCAACAGCCCCCGACAGGGGAACACTGAAGCTTTCTTT
>NA|TRBV7-9|NA|TRBJ2-1
CASSPGLPGWFF
TGTGCCAGCAGCCCGGGACTCCCAGGGTGGTTCTTC
>NA|TRBV12-3/TRBV12-4|TRBD1|TRBJ1-2
CAGGQEDGGYTF
TGTGCCGGTGGACAGGAGGATGGTGGCTACACCTTC
>few|TRBV5-1|TRBD1|TRBJ1-1
CASSLAGTGGRGGTNTEAFF
TGCGCCAGCAGCCTAGCCGGGACAGGGGGACGTGGTGGAACGAACACTGAAGCTTTCTTT
>NA|TRBV6-1|TRBD1|TRBJ2-2
CASSTPGQGIGELFF
TGTGCCAGCAGCACGCCGGGACAGGGAATCGGGGAGCTGTTTTTT
>NA|TRBV28|NA|TRBJ1-5
CASSFISSGIIGNQPQHF
TGTGCCAGCAGTTTCATTTCCTCAGGGATAATTGGCAATCAGCCCCAGCATTTT
>NA|TRBV6-1|NA|TRBJ1-1
CASSYRPGSPMNTEAFF
TGTGCCAGCAGTTACCGGCCAGGGTCACCAATGAACACTGAAGCTTTCTTT
>few|TRBV7-9|TRBD1|TRBJ1-4
CASSLLSGQLFF
TGTGCCAGCAGCTTACTTTCGGGACAGTTGTTTTTT
>NA|TRBV20-1|TRBD1|TRBJ1-5
CSIRDRGLPAQPQHF
TGCAGTATAAGGGACAGGGGGCTCCCTGCTCAGCCCCAGCATTTT
>NA|TRBV7-2|NA|TRBJ2-3
CASSLGGGWDTQYF
TGTGCCAGCAGCTTAGGAGGTGGGTGGGATACGCAGTATTTT
>NA|TRBV7-2|TRBD2|TRBJ2-1
CASRDPGLGADEQFF
TGTGCCAGCAGAGATCCGGGACTAGGGGCCGATGAGCAGTTCTTC
>NA|TRBV30|TRBD2|TRBJ2-3
CAWTAGTSGSRGAQYF
TGTGCCTGGACCGCCGGGACTAGCGGGAGTCGAGGAGCGCAGTATTTT